This T cell receptor (beta chain) was found in a study of OX40 agonist ivuxolimab in advanced cancers. Sequencing was performed with immunoSEQ multiplex PCR; in TCRdb, only in-frame clones are kept and a portion is missing. The sample consists of about 34,000 clones, around 80% of them appearing once. Samples of blood were obtained at baseline, on cycle 4 day 1, and on cycle 7 day 1. In the case of this clone: Its antigen remains unidentified.

Findings of the study overall: The specificity for antigen of the expanded peripheral T cells was not determined. On average, a greater number of expanded clones characterised CD8+ T cells relative to CD4+.

The source material was CD4+ or CD8+ T cells sorted from blood, sampled in a trial of the OX40 agonist ivuxolimab. The source is an adult with an advanced solid tumor such as melanoma, head and neck, liver or kidney cancer.

CDR3 residues: CASSLLLERGNTDTQYF. Written as DNA, the CDR3 is TGTGCCAGCAGCTTACTCCTGGAGCGGGGGAACACAGATACGCAGTATTTT. The chain joins TRBV7-3 to TRBJ2-3; 8 bases map to TRBD2. CDR3 size: 17 residues. CDR1 is SGHTA and CDR2 is FQGTGA in the germline V gene. V dropped 2 bases and J dropped 2; count of bases not matched to a gene: 9.